Included here is one TCR beta chain sequence, with context. The germline V and J ends were trimmed by 0 bases and 8 bases, with 12 bases remaining between them. This CDR3 has 15 residues. The V gene's germline CDR1 is SGDLS and CDR2 YYNGEE. The sample comes from a study of control samples from healthy donors and cancer patients. Data came from immunoSEQ multiplex PCR; TCRdb stores just in-frame clones and leaves some out. The data hold 120,000 or so clones, with roughly 91% observed a single time. The specimen sequenced was blood. The chain couples TRBV9 to TRBJ1-6, with D uncertain. The receptor comes from a man aged 40-55 years in good health. CDR3 bases: TGTGCCAGCAGCGTAGGCTCACGGTCCGATTCACCCCTCCACTTT. It translates to CASSVGSRSDSPLHF. Looking up the rest from reference TRBV9 and TRBJ1-6 gives the full variable domain: DSGVTQTPKHLITATGQRVTLRCSPRSGDLSVYWYQQSLDQGLQFLIQYYNGEERAKGNILERFSAQQFPDLHSELNLSSLELGDSALYFCASSVGSRSDSPLHFGNGTRLTVT.